The 14 T cell receptor beta chains presented below share a single source sample, sequenced in a study of CD8+ T cells in alopecia areata (dated by TCRdb to 2016 to 2019). What the time point label conveys for this sample: roughly 27 days on oral tofacitinib. In light of the paper, this sample's treatment or condition label describes: oral pan-JAK inhibitor, 5-10 mg twice daily. Library creation used the immunoSEQ multiplex PCR assay. RNA was extracted from all samples and reverse transcribed into cDNA as template for TCR sequencing. The immuneACCESS repertoire file appears here via TCRdb, limited to in-frame rearrangements. These files lack a portion of the clones; in checked studies, under half of the deficit traces to unresolved V genes, and the cause of the others is not known. The sample yields more than 200,000 clones; around 66% were counted once. The top ten constitute around 4.3% of the sample.

Sequenced material: CD4+ T cells sorted from blood, taken at week 4, from a patient treated with tofacitinib. Receptors originate from a human donor with alopecia areata.

This clone was detected only a few times. The chain is built from TRBV6-1 and TRBJ2-2, with TRBD1 matching over 9 bases. J lost 3 bases, V lost 5 bases, and 4 bases had no gene match. The CDR3 loop spans 15 amino acids. Germline values: CDR1 MNHNS, CDR2 SASEGT. CDR3 region: CASSNDRGYTGELFF. The CDR3 DNA reads TGTGCCAGCAGTAACGACAGGGGGTACACCGGGGAGCTGTTTTTT.

The CDR3 DNA follows: TGCAGCGCCCACCGGGGATACCAAGAGACCCAGTACTTC. This sequence encodes CSAHRGYQETQYF. This chain uses TRBV29-1 with TRBJ2-5, with D possibly being TRBD2 (5 bases). The CDR3 covers 13 residues. Germline V lookup: CDR1 SQVTM, CDR2 ANQGSEA. With 7 bases removed from V and 0 bases from J, the gap between germline ends came to 12 bases.

This chain uses TRBV11-2 with TRBJ2-1; the D call may be TRBD1 or TRBD2 (5 bases each). The germline V gene encodes CDR1 SGHAT and CDR2 FQNNGV. The CDR3 loop spans 15 amino acids. Trimming removed 5 bases at V and 2 bases at J, with 13 bases between. CDR3 region: CASSPRWGTYNEQFF. The CDR3 nucleotides read TGTGCCAGCAGCCCACGATGGGGGACCTACAATGAGCAGTTCTTC.

This clone occurred once. In the same sample, other DNA sequences code for this CDR3. The chain links TRBV10-3 to TRBJ2-3, with D possibly matching TRBD1 (5 bases). CDR1 and CDR2 from the germline V gene are ENHRY and SYGVKD. Trimming removed 0 bases from V and 4 bases from J, with 5 bases in between. This CDR3 comprises 13 residues. DNA for the CDR3: TGTGCCATCAGTGAGTCAGGGGCAGATACGCAGTATTTT. Encoded protein: CAISESGADTQYF.

The chain couples TRBV5-6 to TRBJ2-7, with TRBD1 matching 12 bases. Germline-derived CDR1 and CDR2 are SGHDT and YYEEEE. The CDR3 consists of 18 residues. After removal of 7 bases from V and 6 bases from J, the junction contained 20 bases not matched to a gene. The CDR3 bases are TGTGCCAGCCAGAGGGTCCCGGGACAGGGGGCGCGTCAGCCCGAGCAGTACTTC. Encoded protein: CASQRVPGQGARQPEQYF.

The genes are TRBV4-2 and TRBJ2-1; 11 bases map to TRBD2. J lost 7 bases, V lost 0 bases, and 8 bases had no gene match. This CDR3 is built from 17 residues. Germline loops: CDR1 LGHNA, CDR2 YNFKEQ. The CDR3 DNA is TGTGCCAGCAGCCAAGATGTCACTAGCGGGGGAAGTAATGAGCAGTTCTTC. This gives the protein CASSQDVTSGGSNEQFF.

This sequence joins TRBV7-6 and TRBJ1-5; no firm D call. Germline values: CDR1 SGHVS, CDR2 FNYEAQ. Deletions cut 5 bases from V and 0 bases from J, with 8 bases between. The CDR3 runs 14 residues. The CDR3 protein is CASSQGYSNQPQHF. The CDR3 DNA follows: TGTGCCAGCAGCCAAGGGTATAGCAATCAGCCCCAGCATTTT.

This clone is a singleton in its sample. The chain links TRBV30 to TRBJ1-6; 9 nucleotides align to TRBD1. The CDR3 loop spans 15 amino acids. Looked up from germline, CDR1 is GTSNPN and CDR2 is SVGIG (reference sequence). V shed 3 bases and J 6 bases; nucleotides not matched to a gene: 6. CDR3 in amino acids: CAWSIPGQGNSPLHF. CDR3 bases: TGTGCCTGGAGCATTCCGGGACAGGGTAATTCACCCCTCCACTTT. Full variable domain (remainder filled in from reference TRBV30 and TRBJ1-6): SQTIHQWPATLVQPVGSPLSLECTVEGTSNPNLYWYRQAAGRGLQLLFYSVGIGQISSEVPQNLSASRPQDRQFILSSKKLLLSDSGFYLCAWSIPGQGNSPLHFGNGTRLTVT.

This clone was counted a few times. The chain combines TRBV30 with TRBJ1-3; D uncertain. CDR1 and CDR2 (germline): GTSNPN, SVGIG (reference sequence). Trimming removed 7 bases from V and 4 bases from J, with 8 bases in between. The CDR3 totals 11 residues. CDR3 nucleotides: TGTGCCTCCGAAAGGGGAAACACCATATATTTT. This encodes CASERGNTIYF. The full variable domain, in which reference TRBV30 and TRBJ1-3 provide the parts outside the CDR3, is SQTIHQWPATLVQPVGSPLSLECTVEGTSNPNLYWYRQAAGRGLQLLFYSVGIGQISSEVPQNLSASRPQDRQFILSSKKLLLSDSGFYLCASERGNTIYFGEGSWLTVV.

Details on this clone: The final CDR3 position lacks the conserved phenylalanine or tryptophan, pointing to a likely read error. The DNA is omitted, as the CDR3 cannot be located on it reliably, and the CDR3 follows TCRdb's listing. This sequence joins TRBV23-1 and TRBJ1-1. TRBV23-1 falls under the ORF class, with uncertain function. The CDR3 length is 12 residues, termini included. CDR3 amino acids: CASSPSMSRWRL.

V gene TRBV4-3 combines with J gene TRBJ1-2; TRBD1 matches 9 bases. The trim removed 4 bases at V and 4 bases at J, leaving 1 base unmatched. CDR3 length: 13 amino acids. Germline V CDR1 and CDR2: LGHNA, YSLEER. The CDR3 is CASSRDRAYGYTF. CDR3 nucleotide sequence: TGCGCCAGCAGCCGGGACAGGGCCTATGGCTACACCTTC.

This clone was observed a handful of times. The chain combines TRBV29-1 with TRBJ1-2; the D gene is possibly TRBD1 (5 bases). In germline, CDR1 is SQVTM, CDR2 ANQGSEA. The CDR3 runs 13 residues. The ends were cut back, 7 bases at V and 4 bases at J, with 16 bases in the middle. CDR3 DNA: TGCAGCGCCGCACCGGGGGAGGGCTATGGCTACACCTTC. Translating gives CSAAPGEGYGYTF. The full variable domain, completed using reference TRBV29-1 and TRBJ1-2, is SAVISQKPSRDICQRGTSLTIQCQVDSQVTMMFWYRQQPGQSLTLIATANQGSEATYESGFVIDKFPISRPNLTFSTLTVSNMSPEDSSIYLCSAAPGEGYGYTFGSGTRLTVV.

V is TRBV19 and J is TRBJ1-6, with D uncertain. The CDR3 spans 12 residues. The V gene lost 5 bases and the J gene lost 8 bases, with 7 bases spanning the gap. Germline-derived CDR1 and CDR2 are LNHDA and SQIVND (reference sequence). CDR3 nucleotides: TGTGCCAGTAGTCTTCCGGATTCACCCCTCCACTTT. Residues: CASSLPDSPLHF.

This clone came up a few times. The V call is TRBV29-1, the J call TRBJ1-1; 8 bases align to TRBD1. Germline-derived CDR1 and CDR2 are SQVTM and ANQGSEA. This CDR3 region has 13 residues. V dropped 7 bases and J dropped 4; count of bases not matched to a gene: 8. The CDR3 here is CSGYRGEGTEAFF. The CDR3 coding sequence is TGCAGCGGGTACAGGGGGGAAGGCACTGAAGCTTTCTTT.